These T cell receptor beta chains were read from a single sample in a study of T cell changes during pregnancy in multiple sclerosis. Clones were sequenced by immunoSEQ multiplex PCR, and TCRdb holds only the in-frame ones, with some missing. This table has over 45,000 clones, approximately 90% appearing once. The material was peripheral blood, obtained in the first trimester of pregnancy. Receptors were obtained from a female donor in good health, enrolled as a control in a pregnancy study. Each CDR3 is given with its conserved first and last residue. D genes are given only for firm matches. Rows may omit the clone size; those that give it use once, few, many or a size class.

TRBJ2-5,once,TRBV29-1,NA,TGCAGCGTTGAGTCGGGTCTCGCTGAGACCCAGTACTTC,CSVESGLAETQYF
TRBJ2-6,once,TRBV29-1,NA,TGCAGCGTTGGAGAGAGGTTGGGCTCTGGGGCCAACGTCCTGACTTTC,CSVGERLGSGANVLTF
TRBJ1-1,NA,TRBV28,NA,TGTGCCAGCAGCCTCCCGCGATTACTGAACACTGAAGCTTTCTTT,CASSLPRLLNTEAFF
TRBJ1-6,NA,TRBV19,NA,TGTGCCAGTAGGGACGGGGTTAGTTCACCCCTCCACTTT,CASRDGVSSPLHF
TRBJ2-1,NA,TRBV5-5,TRBD1,TGTGCCAGCAGCTTGGTTACAGGGGGCGAGCAGTTCTTC,CASSLVTGGEQFF
TRBJ2-2,NA,TRBV9,NA,TGTGCCAGCAGCGTAGCTGGGTCAGGGTCTAACGGGGAGCTGTTTTTT,CASSVAGSGSNGELFF
TRBJ1-2,NA,TRBV10-3,NA,TGTGCCATCAGTGAGTCTCCAGACTATGGCTACACCTTC,CAISESPDYGYTF
TRBJ1-1,NA,TRBV30,TRBD1,TGTGCCTGGGGGCAGGGACAGGGGATAACTGAAGCTTTCTTT,CAWGQGQGITEAFF
TRBJ2-3,NA,TRBV13,TRBD2,TGTGCCAGCAGCTTGGACGGGGGGGCCCGGGATACGCAGTATTTT,CASSLDGGARDTQYF
TRBJ1-6,NA,TRBV6-5,NA,TGTGCCAGCGGTACTCCCAGGGGACACTCACCCCTCCACTTT,CASGTPRGHSPLHF
TRBJ2-3,NA,TRBV11-2,TRBD2,TGTGCCAGCACCCCTAGCGGGGGAGGCACAGATACGCAGTATTTT,CASTPSGGGTDTQYF
TRBJ1-4,NA,TRBV7-2,TRBD1,TGTGCCAGCAGCTTACAAGGGGGCTGGGATGAAAAACTGTTTTTT,CASSLQGGWDEKLFF
TRBJ1-2,once,TRBV27,NA,TGTGCCAGCAGTTTATCCGGGGGGGGAAACTATGGCTACACCTTC,CASSLSGGGNYGYTF
TRBJ1-2,NA,TRBV5-1,NA,TGCGCCAGCAGCTTGGGAACAGGGACCATCCCCACCGGCTACACCTTC,CASSLGTGTIPTGYTF
TRBJ1-3,NA,TRBV18,NA,TGTGCCAGCTCAACCCAGGATGGGGCTACTGGAAACACCATATATTTT,CASSTQDGATGNTIYF
TRBJ2-3,NA,TRBV18,NA,TGTGCCAGCTCGGACGCTAGCGGCACAGATACGCAGTATTTT,CASSDASGTDTQYF
TRBJ2-1,NA,TRBV4-1,NA,TGCGCCAGCAGCCAAGTCTTCAGCGGATCCTACAATGAGCAGTTCTTC,CASSQVFSGSYNEQFF
TRBJ2-7,NA,TRBV2,NA,TGTGCCATCCTAAGAGGGGGACGCTACTACGAGCAGTACTTC,CAILRGGRYYEQYF
TRBJ2-7,NA,TRBV6-1,NA,TGTGCCAGCAGTGAAGCGAGAAGGGTAGCGCCCGACTACGAGCAGTACTTC,CASSEARRVAPDYEQYF
TRBJ2-7,NA,TRBV7-9,NA,TGTGCCAGCAGCTTAAGGGACTCGAGCTCCTACGAGCAGTACTTC,CASSLRDSSSYEQYF
TRBJ1-4,NA,TRBV28,NA,TGTGCCAGCAGCTTACAAAATGAAAAACTGTTTTTT,CASSLQNEKLFF
TRBJ2-7,NA,TRBV4-1,TRBD2,TGCGCCAGCAGCCACAGGCCTAAAAAGAGACTAGCGGCCAACTCCTACGAGCAGTACTTC,CASSHRPKKRLAANSYEQYF
TRBJ2-7,NA,TRBV7-9,TRBD2,TGTGCCAGCAGCACCCGGACTAGCGGGACCCACGAGCAGTACTTC,CASSTRTSGTHEQYF
TRBJ1-2,once,TRBV27,NA,TGTGCCAGCAGTTTAGCCGCGAACTATGGCTACACCTTC,CASSLAANYGYTF
TRBJ2-2,NA,TRBV4-1,TRBD2,TGCGCCAGCGGTTTAGCGGGGGTGAACACCGGGGAGCTGTTTTTT,CASGLAGVNTGELFF
TRBJ1-3,NA,TRBV7-2,NA,TGTGCCAGCAGCCTCGACAGTTACTCTGGAAACACCATATATTTT,CASSLDSYSGNTIYF
TRBJ2-7,NA,TRBV7-2,NA,TGTGCCAGCAGCTTGACAGGTCCCCGCGAGCAGTACTTC,CASSLTGPREQYF
TRBJ2-2,NA,TRBV28,NA,TGTGCCAGCAGTCTCGGACATGAATCGAACACCGGGGAGCTGTTTTTT,CASSLGHESNTGELFF
TRBJ1-5,NA,TRBV6-5,NA,TGTGCCAGCAGGCGGACTAATTCTCTCCTGGAGCCCCAGCATTTT,CASRRTNSLLEPQHF
TRBJ1-4,NA,TRBV18,NA,TGTGCCAGCTCACCACCGACCCCCGTCAGGGAAAAACTGTTTTTT,CASSPPTPVREKLFF
TRBJ1-5,NA,TRBV23-1,NA,TGCGCCAGCAGTCAGCCCAGGACAAATCAGCCCCAGCATTTT,CASSQPRTNQPQHF
TRBJ2-2,NA,TRBV7-3,TRBD1,TGTGCCAGCAGCTTCATCAGGGGGCGGAACACCGGGGAGCTGTTTTTT,CASSFIRGRNTGELFF
TRBJ1-4,NA,TRBV28,TRBD1,TGTGCCAGCAGTTCGATCGGACAGGGTTATGAAAAACTGTTTTTT,CASSSIGQGYEKLFF
TRBJ1-1,NA,TRBV5-4,NA,TGTGCCAGCAGCTTGGAGGCAGGGAATGATAAGACTGAAGCTTTCTTT,CASSLEAGNDKTEAFF
TRBJ2-7,NA,TRBV7-2,TRBD2,TGTGCCAGCAGCTTAGCGCAACTAGCGGGAGGGCCTAAAGAGCAGTACTTC,CASSLAQLAGGPKEQYF
TRBJ2-3,NA,TRBV2,NA,TGTGCCAGCAGGACCGGACGGGGAGTAGATACGCAGTATTTT,CASRTGRGVDTQYF
TRBJ1-3,NA,TRBV5-1,NA,TGCGCCAGCAGCTTGGCTGCGGGAGGAACTGGAAACACCATATATTTT,CASSLAAGGTGNTIYF
TRBJ2-7,many,TRBV2,NA,TGTGCCAGCAGTGCCGACTGGTTCTACGAGCAGTACTTC,CASSADWFYEQYF
TRBJ1-1,NA,TRBV7-2,NA,TGTGCCAGCAGCTCGCCAGGGAGGACTGAAGCTTTCTTT,CASSSPGRTEAFF
TRBJ2-7,few,TRBV4-1,TRBD2,TGCGCCAGCCGACTAGCGGGCGGGCAGGTCCACGAGCAGTACTTC,CASRLAGGQVHEQYF
TRBJ2-3,NA,TRBV28,TRBD1,TGTGCCAGCTCGAAACCAGGGGGCATAGATACGCAGTATTTT,CASSKPGGIDTQYF
TRBJ2-3,NA,TRBV9,NA,TGTGCCAGCAGCGTAGCACCAGGAGATACGCAGTATTTT,CASSVAPGDTQYF
TRBJ2-5,NA,TRBV2,TRBD1,TGTGCCAGCAGTGTAGGACAGGGGTTAATGGAGACCCAGTACTTC,CASSVGQGLMETQYF
TRBJ2-7,NA,TRBV28,NA,TGTGCCAGCAGGCAACCCGGGACTTCCACCTACGAGCAGTACTTC,CASRQPGTSTYEQYF
TRBJ2-3,NA,TRBV7-8,NA,TGTGCCAGCAGCCGAACTAGGAAGTTCAACACAGATACGCAGTATTTT,CASSRTRKFNTDTQYF
TRBJ2-5,NA,TRBV14,NA,TGTGCCAGCAGCCTCCGACTAGGGTTAGTCGAACAAGAGACCCAGTACTTC,CASSLRLGLVEQETQYF
TRBJ2-2,NA,TRBV6-1,TRBD2,TGTGCCAGCAGTGAATCACCAGGGACTAACGGGGAGCTGTTTTTT,CASSESPGTNGELFF
TRBJ2-7,NA,TRBV27,NA,TGTGCCAGCAGGGTTCTACCGCATTCCTACGAGCAGTACTTC,CASRVLPHSYEQYF
TRBJ2-1,NA,TRBV27,NA,TGTGCCAGCAGTTTCTTGGAGGGCGATGAGCAGTTCTTC,CASSFLEGDEQFF
TRBJ1-4,once,TRBV9,TRBD1,TGTGCCAGCAGCGTAGGGGACAGTAGGGGTGAAAAACTGTTTTTT,CASSVGDSRGEKLFF
TRBJ2-1,few,TRBV5-4,TRBD2,TGTGCCAGCAGCTTGGCCGGGGGGAGCTCCTACAATGAGCAGTTCTTC,CASSLAGGSSYNEQFF
TRBJ1-4,NA,TRBV7-9,TRBD1,TGTGCCAGCAGCCCCGGGACAGGCGGTTGGGCTAATGAAAAACTGTTTTTT,CASSPGTGGWANEKLFF
TRBJ1-4,NA,TRBV9,NA,TGTGCCAGCAGCGTACGAGGATCAACTAATGAAAAACTGTTTTTT,CASSVRGSTNEKLFF
TRBJ2-2,once,TRBV28,NA,TGTGCCAGCAGAATCCGCGGGGTCCACACCGGGGAGCTGTTTTTT,CASRIRGVHTGELFF
TRBJ1-2,NA,TRBV19,TRBD1,TGTGCCAGTAGTATCACCGGGACAGGGAGCTATGGCTACACCTTC,CASSITGTGSYGYTF